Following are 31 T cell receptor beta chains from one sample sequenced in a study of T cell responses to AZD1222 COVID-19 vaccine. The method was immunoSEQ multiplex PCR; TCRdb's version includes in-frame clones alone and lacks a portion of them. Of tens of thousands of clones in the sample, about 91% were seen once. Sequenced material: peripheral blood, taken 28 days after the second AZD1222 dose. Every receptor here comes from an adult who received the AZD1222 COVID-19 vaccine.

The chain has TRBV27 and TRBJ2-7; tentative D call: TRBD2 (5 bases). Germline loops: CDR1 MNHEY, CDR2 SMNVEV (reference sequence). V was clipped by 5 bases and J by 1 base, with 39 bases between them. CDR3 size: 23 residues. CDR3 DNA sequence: TGTGCCAGCAGTCCGGCCCTATCCGCCTCTGGACTTCCTGACCCTGACCTGTCCTACGAGCAGTACTTC. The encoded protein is CASSPALSASGLPDPDLSYEQYF.

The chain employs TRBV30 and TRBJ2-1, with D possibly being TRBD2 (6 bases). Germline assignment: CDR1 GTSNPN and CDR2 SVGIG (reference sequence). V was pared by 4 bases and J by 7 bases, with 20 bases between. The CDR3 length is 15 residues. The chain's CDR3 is CAWTSWMERGNEQFF. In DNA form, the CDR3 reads TGTGCCTGGACTTCGTGGATGGAACGGGGGAATGAGCAGTTCTTC.

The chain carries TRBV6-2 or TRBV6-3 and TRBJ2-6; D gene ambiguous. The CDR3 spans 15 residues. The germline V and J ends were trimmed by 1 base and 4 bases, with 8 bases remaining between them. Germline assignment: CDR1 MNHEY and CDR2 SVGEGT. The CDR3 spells CASSYFIVGANVLTF. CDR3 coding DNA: TGTGCCAGCAGTTACTTTATCGTAGGGGCCAACGTCCTGACTTTC.

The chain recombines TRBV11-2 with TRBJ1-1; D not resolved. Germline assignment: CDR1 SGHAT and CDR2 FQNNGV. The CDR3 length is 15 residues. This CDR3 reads CVNEPRGMGNTEAFF. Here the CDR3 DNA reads TGTGTAAATGAGCCCCGAGGGATGGGGAACACTGAAGCTTTCTTT.

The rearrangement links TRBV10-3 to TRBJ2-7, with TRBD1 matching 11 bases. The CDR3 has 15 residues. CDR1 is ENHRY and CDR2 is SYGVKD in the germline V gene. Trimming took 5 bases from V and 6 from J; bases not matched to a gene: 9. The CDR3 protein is CAISTEWTGGREQYF. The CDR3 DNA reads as TGTGCCATCAGTACGGAATGGACAGGGGGCCGCGAGCAGTACTTC.

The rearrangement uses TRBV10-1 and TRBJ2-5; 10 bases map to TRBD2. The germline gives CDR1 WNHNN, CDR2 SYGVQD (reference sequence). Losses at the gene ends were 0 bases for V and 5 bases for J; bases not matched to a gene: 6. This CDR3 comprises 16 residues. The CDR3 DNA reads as TGCGCCAGCAGTGAGTCGAGCCTAGCGGGAGTGGAGACCCAGTACTTC. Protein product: CASSESSLAGVETQYF.

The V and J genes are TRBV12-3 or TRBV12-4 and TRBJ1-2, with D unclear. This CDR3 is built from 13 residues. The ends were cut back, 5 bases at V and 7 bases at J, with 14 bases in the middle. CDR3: CASSPLSAFGYTF. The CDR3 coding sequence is TGTGCCAGCAGTCCCCTGTCTGCGTTTGGCTACACCTTC.

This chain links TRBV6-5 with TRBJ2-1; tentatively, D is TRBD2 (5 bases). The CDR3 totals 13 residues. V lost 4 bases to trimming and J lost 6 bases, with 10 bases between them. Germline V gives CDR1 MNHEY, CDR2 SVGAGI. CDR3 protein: CASSFGAGNEQFF. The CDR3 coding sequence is TGTGCCAGCAGTTTCGGCGCGGGCAATGAGCAGTTCTTC.

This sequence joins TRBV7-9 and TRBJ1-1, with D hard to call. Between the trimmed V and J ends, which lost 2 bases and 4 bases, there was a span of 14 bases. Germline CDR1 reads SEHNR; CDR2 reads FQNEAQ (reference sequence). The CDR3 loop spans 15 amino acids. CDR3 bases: TGTGCCAGCAGCTTACGGGCGGTCGCGTCCACTGAAGCTTTCTTT. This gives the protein CASSLRAVASTEAFF.

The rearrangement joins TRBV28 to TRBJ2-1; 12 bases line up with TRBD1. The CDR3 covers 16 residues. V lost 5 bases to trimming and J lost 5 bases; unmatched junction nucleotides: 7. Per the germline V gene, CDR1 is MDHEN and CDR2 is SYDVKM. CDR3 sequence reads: CASSLGGQGADNEQFF. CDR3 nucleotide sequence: TGTGCCAGCAGTCTGGGGGGACAGGGGGCGGACAATGAGCAGTTCTTC. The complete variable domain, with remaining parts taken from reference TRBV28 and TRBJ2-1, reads DVKVTQSSRYLVKRTGEKVFLECVQDMDHENMFWYRQDPGLGLRLIYFSYDVKMKEKGDIPEGYSVSREKKERFSLILESASTNQTSMYLCASSLGGQGADNEQFFGPGTRLTVL.

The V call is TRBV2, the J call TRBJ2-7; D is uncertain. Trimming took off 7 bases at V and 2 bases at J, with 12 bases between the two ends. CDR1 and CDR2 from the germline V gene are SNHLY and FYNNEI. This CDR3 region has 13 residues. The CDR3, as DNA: TGTGCCAGCAATACGGCAGCTACCTACGAGCAGTACTTC. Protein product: CASNTAATYEQYF. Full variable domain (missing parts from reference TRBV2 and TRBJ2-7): EPEVTQTPSHQVTQMGQEVILRCVPISNHLYFYWYRQILGQKVEFLVSFYNNEISEKSEIFDDQFSVERPDGSNFTLKIRSTKLEDSAMYFCASNTAATYEQYFGPGTRLTVT.

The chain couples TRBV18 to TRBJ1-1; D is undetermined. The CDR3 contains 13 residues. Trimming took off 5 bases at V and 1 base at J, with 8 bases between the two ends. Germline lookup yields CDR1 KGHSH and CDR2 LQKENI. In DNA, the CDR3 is TGTGCCAGCTCAATAGCTGAGAACACTGAAGCTTTCTTT. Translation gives CASSIAENTEAFF. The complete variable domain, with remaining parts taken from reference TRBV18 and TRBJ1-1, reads NAGVMQNPRHLVRRRGQEARLRCSPMKGHSHVYWYRQLPEEGLKFMVYLQKENIIDESGMPKERFSAEFPKEGPSILRIQQVVRGDSAAYFCASSIAENTEAFFGQGTRLTVV.

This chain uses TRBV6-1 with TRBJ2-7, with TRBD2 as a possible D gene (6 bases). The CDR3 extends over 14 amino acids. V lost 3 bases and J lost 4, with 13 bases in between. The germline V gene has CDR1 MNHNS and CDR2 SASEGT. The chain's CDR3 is CASSDGGMVYEQYF. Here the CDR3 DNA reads TGTGCCAGCAGTGACGGCGGGATGGTGTACGAGCAGTACTTC.

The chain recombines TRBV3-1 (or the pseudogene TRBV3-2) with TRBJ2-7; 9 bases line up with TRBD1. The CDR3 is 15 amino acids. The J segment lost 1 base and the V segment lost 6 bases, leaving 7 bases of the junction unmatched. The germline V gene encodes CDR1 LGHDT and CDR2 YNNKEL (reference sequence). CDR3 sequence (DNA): TGTGCCAGCAGTCCGGGACAGGGTCTATCCTACGAGCAGTACTTC. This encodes CASSPGQGLSYEQYF.

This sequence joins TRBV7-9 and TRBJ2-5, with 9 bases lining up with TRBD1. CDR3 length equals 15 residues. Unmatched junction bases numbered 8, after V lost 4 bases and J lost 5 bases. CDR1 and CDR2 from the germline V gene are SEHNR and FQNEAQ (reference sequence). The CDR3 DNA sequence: TGTGCCAGCAGCTCTAGACAGGGGGGTTTTGAGACCCAGTACTTC. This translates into CASSSRQGGFETQYF.

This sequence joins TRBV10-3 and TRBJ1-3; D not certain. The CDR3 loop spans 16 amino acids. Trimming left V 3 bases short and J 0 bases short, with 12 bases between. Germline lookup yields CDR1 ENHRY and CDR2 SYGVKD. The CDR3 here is CAISDSERSSGNTIYF. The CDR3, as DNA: TGTGCCATCAGTGACAGCGAGAGATCCTCTGGAAACACCATATATTTT.

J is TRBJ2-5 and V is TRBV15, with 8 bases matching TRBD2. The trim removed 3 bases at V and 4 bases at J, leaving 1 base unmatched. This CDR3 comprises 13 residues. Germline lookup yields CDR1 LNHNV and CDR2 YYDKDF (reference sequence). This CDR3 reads CATSSSGIETQYF. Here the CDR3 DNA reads TGTGCCACCAGCAGTAGCGGGATAGAGACCCAGTACTTC.

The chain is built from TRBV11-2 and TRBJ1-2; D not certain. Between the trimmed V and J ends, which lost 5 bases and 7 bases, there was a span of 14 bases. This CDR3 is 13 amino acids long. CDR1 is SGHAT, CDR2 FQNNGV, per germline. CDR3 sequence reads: CASSQVGRVGYTF. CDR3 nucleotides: TGTGCCAGCAGCCAGGTGGGCAGAGTTGGCTACACCTTC.

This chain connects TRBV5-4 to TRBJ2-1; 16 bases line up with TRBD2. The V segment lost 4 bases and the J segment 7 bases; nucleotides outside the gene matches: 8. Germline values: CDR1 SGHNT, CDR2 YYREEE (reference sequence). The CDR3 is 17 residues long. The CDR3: CASSPGLAGGPGNEQFF. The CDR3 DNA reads TGTGCCAGCAGCCCGGGACTAGCGGGAGGGCCAGGGAATGAGCAGTTCTTC.

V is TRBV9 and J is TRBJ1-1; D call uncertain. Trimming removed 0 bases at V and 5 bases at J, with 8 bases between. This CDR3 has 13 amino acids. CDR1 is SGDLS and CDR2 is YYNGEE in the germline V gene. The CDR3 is CASSVAEGTEAFF. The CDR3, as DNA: TGTGCCAGCAGCGTAGCTGAGGGTACTGAAGCTTTCTTT. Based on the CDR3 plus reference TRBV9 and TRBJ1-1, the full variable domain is DSGVTQTPKHLITATGQRVTLRCSPRSGDLSVYWYQQSLDQGLQFLIQYYNGEERAKGNILERFSAQQFPDLHSELNLSSLELGDSALYFCASSVAEGTEAFFGQGTRLTVV.

For the CDR3, the DNA is TGTGCCATCAGTGAGTCGTACCTGAACACTGAAGCTTTCTTT. Translated, it gives CAISESYLNTEAFF. The chain carries TRBV10-3 and TRBJ1-1; D is ambiguous. The CDR3 length is 14 residues. Looked up from germline, CDR1 is ENHRY and CDR2 is SYGVKD. The germline V and J ends were trimmed by 0 bases and 0 bases, with 5 bases remaining between them.

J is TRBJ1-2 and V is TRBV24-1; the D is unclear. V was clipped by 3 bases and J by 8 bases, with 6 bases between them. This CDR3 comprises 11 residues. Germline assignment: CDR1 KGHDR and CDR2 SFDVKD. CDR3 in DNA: TGTGCCACCAGTGATGGAGGAGGCTACACCTTC. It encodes CATSDGGGYTF.

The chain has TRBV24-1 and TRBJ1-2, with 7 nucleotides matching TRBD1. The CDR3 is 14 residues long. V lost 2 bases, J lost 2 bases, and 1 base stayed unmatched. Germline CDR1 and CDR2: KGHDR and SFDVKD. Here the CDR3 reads CATSDSGGNYGYTF. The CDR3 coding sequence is TGTGCCACCAGTGATTCAGGGGGAAACTATGGCTACACCTTC.

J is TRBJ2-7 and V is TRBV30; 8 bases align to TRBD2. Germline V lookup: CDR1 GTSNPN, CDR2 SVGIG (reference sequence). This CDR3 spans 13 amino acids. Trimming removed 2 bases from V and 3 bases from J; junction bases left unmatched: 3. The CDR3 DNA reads TGTGCCTGGAGTTGGCTAGCGGGCTACGAGCAGTACTTC. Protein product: CAWSWLAGYEQYF.

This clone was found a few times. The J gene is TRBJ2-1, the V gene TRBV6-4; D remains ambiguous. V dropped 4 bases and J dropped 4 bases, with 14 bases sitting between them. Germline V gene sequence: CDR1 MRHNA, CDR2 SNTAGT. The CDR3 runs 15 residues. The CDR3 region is CASSASAFSYNEQFF. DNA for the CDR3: TGTGCCAGCAGTGCCTCCGCCTTTTCTTACAATGAGCAGTTCTTC.

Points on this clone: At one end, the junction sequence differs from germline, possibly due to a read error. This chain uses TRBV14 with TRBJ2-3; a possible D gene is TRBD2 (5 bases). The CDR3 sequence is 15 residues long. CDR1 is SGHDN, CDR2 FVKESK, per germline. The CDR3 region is CASSQDRYGIETQYF. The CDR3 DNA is TGCGCCAGCAGCCAAGATCGGTACGGGATCGAGACGCAGTATTTT.

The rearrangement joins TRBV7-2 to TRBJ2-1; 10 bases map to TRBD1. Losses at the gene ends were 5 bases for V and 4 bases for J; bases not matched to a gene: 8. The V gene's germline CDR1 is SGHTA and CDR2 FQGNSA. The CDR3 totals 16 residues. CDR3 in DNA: TGTGCCAGCAGCGTCAAACCGGGACAGGGGTACAATGAGCAGTTCTTC. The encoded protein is CASSVKPGQGYNEQFF.

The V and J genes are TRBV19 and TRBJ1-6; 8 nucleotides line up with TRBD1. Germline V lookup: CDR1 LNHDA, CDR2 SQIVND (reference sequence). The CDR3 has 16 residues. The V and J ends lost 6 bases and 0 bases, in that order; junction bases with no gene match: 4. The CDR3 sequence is CASSNRGSSYNSPLHF. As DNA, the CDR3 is TGTGCCAGTAGCAACAGGGGGAGCTCCTATAATTCACCCCTCCACTTT.

The CDR3 DNA reads as TGTGCCACCAGCAGTCATCAGGGGGCCTACGAGCAGTACTTC. Amino acid sequence: CATSSHQGAYEQYF. J is TRBJ2-7 and V is TRBV15, with 7 nucleotides matching TRBD1. Germline CDR1 reads LNHNV; CDR2 reads YYDKDF (reference sequence). With 3 bases clipped from V and 2 bases from J, the junction kept 4 bases outside the gene matches. This CDR3 is 14 amino acids long.

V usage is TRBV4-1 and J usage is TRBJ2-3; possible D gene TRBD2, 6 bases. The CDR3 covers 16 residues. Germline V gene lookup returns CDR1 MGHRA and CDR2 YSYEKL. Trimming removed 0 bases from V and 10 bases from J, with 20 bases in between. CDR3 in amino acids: CASSQDSVGRSGSQYF. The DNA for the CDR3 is TGCGCCAGCAGCCAAGATAGTGTGGGGAGGTCGGGATCGCAGTATTTT.

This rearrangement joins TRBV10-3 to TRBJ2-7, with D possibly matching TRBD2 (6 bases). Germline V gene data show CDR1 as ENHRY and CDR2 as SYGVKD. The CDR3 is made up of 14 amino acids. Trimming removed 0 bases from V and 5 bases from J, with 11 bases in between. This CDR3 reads CAISESGGNDEQYF. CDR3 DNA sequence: TGTGCCATCAGTGAGTCAGGCGGGAACGACGAGCAGTACTTC.